The sample holds a few counts of the clone carrying this TCR beta chain. The data derive from a study of blood T cells in healthy people across ages. This CDR3 is 16 amino acids long. V lost 5 bases, J lost 0 bases, and 7 bases stayed unmatched. Germline lookup yields CDR1 MNHEY and CDR2 SMNVEV (reference sequence). Combining a sample-barcoded 5' primer with a J-beta primer mix, a second PCR ran for roughly 7 to 11 cycles. Each TCR beta cDNA got a 12-nucleotide random molecular identifier. TCRdb analysed the 5' RACE reads with MiXCR anew, one entry per CDR3 protein. The sample has 1.5 million or so distinct CDR3 sequences; about 45% are singletons.

The sample comprised blood. This receptor was identified in a woman younger than 35 in good health. V and J are TRBV27 and TRBJ2-1; 7 bases align to TRBD1. CDR3 DNA sequence: TGTGCCAGCAGTCCGGTGACAGGGAGCTCCTACAATGAGCAGTTCTTC. Translation: CASSPVTGSSYNEQFF.